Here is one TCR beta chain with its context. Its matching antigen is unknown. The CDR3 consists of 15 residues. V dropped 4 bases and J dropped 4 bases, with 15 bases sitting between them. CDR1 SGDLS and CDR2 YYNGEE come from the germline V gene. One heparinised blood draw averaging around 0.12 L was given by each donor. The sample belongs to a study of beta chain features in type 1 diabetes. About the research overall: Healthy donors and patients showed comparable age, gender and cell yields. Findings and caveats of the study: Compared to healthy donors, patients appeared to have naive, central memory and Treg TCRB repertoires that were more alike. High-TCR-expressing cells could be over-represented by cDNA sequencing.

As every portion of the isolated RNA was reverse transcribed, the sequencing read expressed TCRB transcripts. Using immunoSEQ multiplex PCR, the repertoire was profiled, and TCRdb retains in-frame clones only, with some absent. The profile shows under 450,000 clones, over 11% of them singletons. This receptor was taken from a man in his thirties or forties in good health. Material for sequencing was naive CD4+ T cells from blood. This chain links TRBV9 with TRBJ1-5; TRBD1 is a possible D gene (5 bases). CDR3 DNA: TGTGCCAGCAGCTCAACCGGGGCAGAGAATCAGCCCCAGCATTTT. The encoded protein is CASSSTGAENQPQHF.